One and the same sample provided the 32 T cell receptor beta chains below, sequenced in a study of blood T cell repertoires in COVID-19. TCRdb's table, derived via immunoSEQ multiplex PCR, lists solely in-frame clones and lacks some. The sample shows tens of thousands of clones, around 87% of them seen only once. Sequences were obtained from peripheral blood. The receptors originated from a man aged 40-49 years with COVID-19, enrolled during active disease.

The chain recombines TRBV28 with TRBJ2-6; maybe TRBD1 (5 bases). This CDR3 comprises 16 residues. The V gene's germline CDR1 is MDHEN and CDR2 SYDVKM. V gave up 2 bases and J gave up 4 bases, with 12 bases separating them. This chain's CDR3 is CASSLLSYRGANVLTF. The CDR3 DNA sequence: TGTGCCAGCAGTTTACTGTCATACAGGGGGGCCAACGTCCTGACTTTC.

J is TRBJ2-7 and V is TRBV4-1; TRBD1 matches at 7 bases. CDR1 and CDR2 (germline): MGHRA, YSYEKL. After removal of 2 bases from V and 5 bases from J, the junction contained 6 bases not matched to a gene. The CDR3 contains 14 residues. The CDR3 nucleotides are TGCGCCAGCAGCCAACTACAGGGGTCCCACGAGCAGTACTTC. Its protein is CASSQLQGSHEQYF.

CDR3 DNA: TGTGCCATCAGTGAACATACAGGGGATGAAAAACTGTTTTTT. This encodes CAISEHTGDEKLFF. The rearrangement uses TRBV10-3 and TRBJ1-4; TRBD1 aligns across 7 bases. The CDR3 is 14 residues long. Germline CDR1 ENHRY, CDR2 SYGVKD. Trimming removed 3 bases from V and 6 bases from J; junction bases left unmatched: 4.

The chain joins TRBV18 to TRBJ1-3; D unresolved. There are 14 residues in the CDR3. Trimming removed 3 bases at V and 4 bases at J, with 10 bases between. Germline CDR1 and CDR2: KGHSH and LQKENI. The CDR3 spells CASSPAAEGNTIYF. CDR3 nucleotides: TGTGCCAGCTCACCGGCGGCGGAAGGAAACACCATATATTTT.

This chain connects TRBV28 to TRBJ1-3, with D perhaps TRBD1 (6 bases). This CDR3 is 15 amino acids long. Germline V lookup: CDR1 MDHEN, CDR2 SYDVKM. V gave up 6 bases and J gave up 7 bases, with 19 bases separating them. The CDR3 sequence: CASSRDNSRGNTIYF. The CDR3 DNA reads TGTGCCAGCAGCCGGGACAACTCGAGGGGGAACACCATATATTTT.

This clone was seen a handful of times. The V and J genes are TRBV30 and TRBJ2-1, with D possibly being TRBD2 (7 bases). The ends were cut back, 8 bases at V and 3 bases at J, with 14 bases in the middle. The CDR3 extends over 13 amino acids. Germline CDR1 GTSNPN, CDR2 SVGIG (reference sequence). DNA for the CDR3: TGTGCCGGACGGGGAGGGGGCTACAATGAGCAGTTCTTC. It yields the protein CAGRGGGYNEQFF. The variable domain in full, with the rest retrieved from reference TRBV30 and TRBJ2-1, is SQTIHQWPATLVQPVGSPLSLECTVEGTSNPNLYWYRQAAGRGLQLLFYSVGIGQISSEVPQNLSASRPQDRQFILSSKKLLLSDSGFYLCAGRGGGYNEQFFGPGTRLTVL.

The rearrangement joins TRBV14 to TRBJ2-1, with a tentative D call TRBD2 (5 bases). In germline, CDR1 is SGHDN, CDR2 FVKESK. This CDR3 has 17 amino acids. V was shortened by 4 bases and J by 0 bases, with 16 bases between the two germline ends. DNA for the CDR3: TGTGCCAGCAGCCGCTTCGAAGCGGTAAGCTCCTACAATGAGCAGTTCTTC. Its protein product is CASSRFEAVSSYNEQFF.

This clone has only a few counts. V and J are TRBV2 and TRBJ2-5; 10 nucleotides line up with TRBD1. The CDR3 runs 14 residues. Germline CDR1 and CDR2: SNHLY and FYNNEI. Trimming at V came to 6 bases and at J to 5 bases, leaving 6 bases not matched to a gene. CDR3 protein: CASRGTGASETQYF. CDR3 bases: TGTGCCAGCAGGGGGACAGGGGCAAGCGAGACCCAGTACTTC. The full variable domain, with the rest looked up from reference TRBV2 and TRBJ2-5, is EPEVTQTPSHQVTQMGQEVILRCVPISNHLYFYWYRQILGQKVEFLVSFYNNEISEKSEIFDDQFSVERPDGSNFTLKIRSTKLEDSAMYFCASRGTGASETQYFGPGTRLLVL.

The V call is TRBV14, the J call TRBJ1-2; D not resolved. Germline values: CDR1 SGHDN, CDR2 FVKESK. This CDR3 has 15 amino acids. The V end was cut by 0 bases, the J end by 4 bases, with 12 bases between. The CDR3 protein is CASSQDWGGSYGYTF. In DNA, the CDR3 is TGTGCCAGCAGCCAAGATTGGGGAGGGAGCTATGGCTACACCTTC.

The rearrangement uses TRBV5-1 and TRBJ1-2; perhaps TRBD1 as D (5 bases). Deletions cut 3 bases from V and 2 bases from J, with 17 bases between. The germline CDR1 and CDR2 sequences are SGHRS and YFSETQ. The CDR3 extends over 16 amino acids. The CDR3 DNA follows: TGCGCCAGCAGCTCGGGGGACGATGGGGGAAACTATGGCTACACCTTC. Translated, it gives CASSSGDDGGNYGYTF.

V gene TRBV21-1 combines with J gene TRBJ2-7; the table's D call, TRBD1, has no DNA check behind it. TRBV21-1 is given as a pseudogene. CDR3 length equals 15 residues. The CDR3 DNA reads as TGTGCCAGCAGCAAAGTAAAGGGACACCCTACCGGTCAGTACTTC. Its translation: CASSKVKGHPTGQYF.

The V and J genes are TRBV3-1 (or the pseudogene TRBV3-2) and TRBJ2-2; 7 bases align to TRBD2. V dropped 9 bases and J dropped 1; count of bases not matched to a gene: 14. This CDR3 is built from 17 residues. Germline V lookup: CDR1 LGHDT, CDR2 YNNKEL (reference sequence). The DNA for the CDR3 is TGTGCCAGAGGGTCAGGACTAGGGTTGGAGAACACCGGGGAGCTGTTTTTT. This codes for CARGSGLGLENTGELFF.

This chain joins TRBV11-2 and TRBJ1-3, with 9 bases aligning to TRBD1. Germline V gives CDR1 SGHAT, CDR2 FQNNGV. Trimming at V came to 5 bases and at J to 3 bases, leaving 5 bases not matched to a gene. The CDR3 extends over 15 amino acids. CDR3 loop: CASSAQGAGGNTIYF. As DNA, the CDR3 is TGTGCCAGCAGCGCACAGGGGGCTGGTGGAAACACCATATATTTT.

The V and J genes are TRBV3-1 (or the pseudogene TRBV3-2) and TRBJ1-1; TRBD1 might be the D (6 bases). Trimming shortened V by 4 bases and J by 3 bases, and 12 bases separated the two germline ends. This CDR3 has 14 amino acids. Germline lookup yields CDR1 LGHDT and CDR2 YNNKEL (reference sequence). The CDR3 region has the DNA TGTGCCAGCAGCCTCTTAGCAGGGGACACTGAAGCTTTCTTT. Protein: CASSLLAGDTEAFF.

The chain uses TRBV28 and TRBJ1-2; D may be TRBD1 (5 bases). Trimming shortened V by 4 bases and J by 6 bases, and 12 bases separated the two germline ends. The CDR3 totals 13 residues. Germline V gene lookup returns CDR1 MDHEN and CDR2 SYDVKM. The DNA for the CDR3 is TGTGCCAGCAGTTCGACAGCCCAGGATGGCTACACCTTC. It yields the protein CASSSTAQDGYTF.

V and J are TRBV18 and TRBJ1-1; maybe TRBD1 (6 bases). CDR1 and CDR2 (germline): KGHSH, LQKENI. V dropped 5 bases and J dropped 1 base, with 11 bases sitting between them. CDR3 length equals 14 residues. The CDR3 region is CASSRQVGNTEAFF. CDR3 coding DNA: TGTGCCAGCTCAAGACAGGTGGGGAACACTGAAGCTTTCTTT.

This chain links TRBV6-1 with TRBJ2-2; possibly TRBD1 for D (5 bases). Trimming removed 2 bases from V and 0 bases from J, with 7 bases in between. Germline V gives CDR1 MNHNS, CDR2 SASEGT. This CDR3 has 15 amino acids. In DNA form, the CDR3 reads TGTGCCAGCAGTGAACAGGGATCGAACACCGGGGAGCTGTTTTTT. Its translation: CASSEQGSNTGELFF.

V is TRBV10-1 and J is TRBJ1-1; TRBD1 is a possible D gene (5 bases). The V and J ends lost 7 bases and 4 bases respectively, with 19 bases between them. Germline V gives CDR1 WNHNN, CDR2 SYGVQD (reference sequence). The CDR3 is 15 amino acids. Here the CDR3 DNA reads TGCGCCAGCACTATCGGGGGGGGATCGGGCACTGAAGCTTTCTTT. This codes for CASTIGGGSGTEAFF.

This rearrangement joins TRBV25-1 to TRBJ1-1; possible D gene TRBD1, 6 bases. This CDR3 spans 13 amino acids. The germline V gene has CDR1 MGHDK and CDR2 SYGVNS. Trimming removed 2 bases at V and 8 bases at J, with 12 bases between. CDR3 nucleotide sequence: TGTGCCAGCAGTGAACCGGGACAAGCAGAAGCTTTCTTT. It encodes CASSEPGQAEAFF.

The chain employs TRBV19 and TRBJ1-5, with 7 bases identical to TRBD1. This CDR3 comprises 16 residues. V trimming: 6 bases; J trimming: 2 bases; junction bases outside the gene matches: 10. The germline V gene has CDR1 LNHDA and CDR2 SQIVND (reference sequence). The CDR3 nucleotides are TGTGCCAGTAGGTCACAGGGGATGTTTGGCAATCAGCCCCAGCATTTT. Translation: CASRSQGMFGNQPQHF.

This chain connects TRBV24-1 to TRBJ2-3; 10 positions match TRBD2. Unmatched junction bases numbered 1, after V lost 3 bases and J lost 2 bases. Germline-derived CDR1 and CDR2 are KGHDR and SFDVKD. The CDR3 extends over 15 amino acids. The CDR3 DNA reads TGTGCCACCAGTGATCTAGCGGGAGCCACAGATACGCAGTATTTT. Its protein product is CATSDLAGATDTQYF.

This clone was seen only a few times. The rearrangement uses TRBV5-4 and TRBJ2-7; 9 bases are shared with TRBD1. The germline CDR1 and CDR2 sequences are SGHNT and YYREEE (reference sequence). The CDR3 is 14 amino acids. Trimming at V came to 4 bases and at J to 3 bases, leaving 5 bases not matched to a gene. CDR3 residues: CASSPGTGHYEQYF. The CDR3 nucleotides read TGTGCCAGCAGCCCCGGGACAGGGCACTACGAGCAGTACTTC.

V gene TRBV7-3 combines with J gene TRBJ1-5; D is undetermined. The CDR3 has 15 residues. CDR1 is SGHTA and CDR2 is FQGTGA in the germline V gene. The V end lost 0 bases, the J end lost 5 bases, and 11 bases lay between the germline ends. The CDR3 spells CASSLTGGSDQPQHF. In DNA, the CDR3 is TGTGCCAGCAGCTTAACCGGCGGGTCCGATCAGCCCCAGCATTTT.

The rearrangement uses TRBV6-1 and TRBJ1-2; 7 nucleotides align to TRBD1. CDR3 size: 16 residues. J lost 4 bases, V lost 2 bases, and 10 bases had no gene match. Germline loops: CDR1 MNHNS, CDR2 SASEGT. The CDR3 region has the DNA TGTGCCAGCAGTGAATCAAGGACAGGTTGGGGCTATGGCTACACCTTC. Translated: CASSESRTGWGYGYTF.

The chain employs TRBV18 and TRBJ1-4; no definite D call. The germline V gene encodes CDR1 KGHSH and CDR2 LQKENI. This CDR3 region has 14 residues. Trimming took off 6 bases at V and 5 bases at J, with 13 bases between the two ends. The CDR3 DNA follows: TGTGCCAGCTCCACCACACAGAAGAATGAAAAACTGTTTTTT. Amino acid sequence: CASSTTQKNEKLFF.

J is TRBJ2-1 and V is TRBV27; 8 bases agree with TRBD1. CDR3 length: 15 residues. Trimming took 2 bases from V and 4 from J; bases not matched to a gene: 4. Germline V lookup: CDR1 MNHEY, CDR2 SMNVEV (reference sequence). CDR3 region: CASSLDRGGYNEQFF. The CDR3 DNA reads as TGTGCCAGCAGTTTAGACAGGGGCGGGTACAATGAGCAGTTCTTC.

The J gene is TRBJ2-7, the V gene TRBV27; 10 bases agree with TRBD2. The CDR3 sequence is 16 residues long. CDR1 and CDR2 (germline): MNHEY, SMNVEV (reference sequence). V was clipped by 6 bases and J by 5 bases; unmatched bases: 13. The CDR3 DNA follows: TGTGCCAGCAGGCCGACTCCTAGCGGGAGTACCAACGAGCAGTACTTC. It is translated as CASRPTPSGSTNEQYF.

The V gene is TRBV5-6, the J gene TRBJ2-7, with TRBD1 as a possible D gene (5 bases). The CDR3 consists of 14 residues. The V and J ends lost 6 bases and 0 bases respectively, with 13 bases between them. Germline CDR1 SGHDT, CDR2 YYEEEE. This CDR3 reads CASKRQWSSYEQYF. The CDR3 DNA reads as TGTGCCAGCAAACGACAGTGGAGCTCCTACGAGCAGTACTTC.

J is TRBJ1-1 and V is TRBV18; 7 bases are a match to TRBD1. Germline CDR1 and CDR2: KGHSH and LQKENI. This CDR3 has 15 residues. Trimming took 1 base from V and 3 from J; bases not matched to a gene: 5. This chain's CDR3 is CASSPRTGADTEAFF. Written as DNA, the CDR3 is TGTGCCAGCTCACCACGAACAGGGGCGGACACTGAAGCTTTCTTT.

CDR3 region: CSAVLTDTQYF. The CDR3 bases are TGCAGTGCCGTTCTCACAGATACGCAGTATTTT. V is TRBV20-1 and J is TRBJ2-3, with D uncertain. V lost 6 bases to trimming and J lost 2 bases, with 6 bases between them. Germline V gene lookup returns CDR1 DFQATT and CDR2 SNEGSKA (reference sequence). The CDR3 contains 11 residues.

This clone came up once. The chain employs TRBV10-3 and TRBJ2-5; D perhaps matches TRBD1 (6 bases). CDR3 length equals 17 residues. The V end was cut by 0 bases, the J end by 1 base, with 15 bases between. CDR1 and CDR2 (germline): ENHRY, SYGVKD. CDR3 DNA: TGTGCCATCAGTGAGTCCCGGCAGGGGAGAGTCCAAGAGACCCAGTACTTC. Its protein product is CAISESRQGRVQETQYF.

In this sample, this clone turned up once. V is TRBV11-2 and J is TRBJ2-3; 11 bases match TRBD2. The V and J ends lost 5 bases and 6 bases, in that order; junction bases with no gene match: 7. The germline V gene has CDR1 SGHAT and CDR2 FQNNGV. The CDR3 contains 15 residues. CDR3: CASSPLAGVFDTQYF. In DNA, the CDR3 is TGTGCCAGCAGCCCACTAGCGGGAGTGTTTGATACGCAGTATTTT.